This is a list of T cell receptor beta chains from one sample in a study of blood T cell repertoires in COVID-19. TCRdb's table, derived via immunoSEQ multiplex PCR, lists solely in-frame clones and lacks some. Of approximately 39,000 clones listed, roughly 94% are singletons. Sequencing was carried out using peripheral blood. These receptors all stem from a human donor with active COVID-19. The donor label of this sample is uncertain. Each CDR3 is given with its conserved first and last residue. The order of the fields is V gene, D gene, clone size, J gene, CDR3 protein, CDR3 DNA. A D gene is named only where the DNA matches it firmly. For some rows the clone size is stated as once, few or many, or as a class when expanded; others skip it.

TRBV5-1	.	.	TRBJ1-1	CASSSGYREEAFF	TGCGCCAGCAGCTCGGGCTACAGGGAGGAAGCTTTCTTT
TRBV27	TRBD1	.	TRBJ2-2	CASSLTGAGELFF	TGTGCCAGCAGTTTAACAGGGGCCGGGGAGCTGTTTTTT
TRBV7-2	.	.	TRBJ1-3	CAAGSSSGGPSPGNTIYF	TGTGCCGCAGGATCATCCAGCGGGGGGCCATCACCTGGAAACACCATATATTTT
TRBV6-5	.	.	TRBJ2-2	CARLRAGELFF	TGTGCCAGATTGAGGGCCGGGGAGCTGTTTTTT
TRBV6-2/TRBV6-3	.	.	TRBJ1-2	CASSPRRQAVYGYTF	TGTGCCAGCAGCCCTCGGCGACAGGCTGTCTATGGCTACACCTTC
TRBV5-1	.	.	TRBJ2-7	CASSASVEQYF	TGCGCCAGCAGCGCTTCAGTAGAGCAGTACTTC
TRBV3-1/TRBV3-2	TRBD1	.	TRBJ2-7	CASSQGQGSYEQYF	TGTGCCAGCAGCCAAGGACAGGGAAGCTACGAGCAGTACTTC
TRBV28	.	.	TRBJ1-4	CASSLHSNEKLFF	TGTGCCAGCAGTTTACACAGTAATGAAAAACTGTTTTTT
TRBV5-4	.	.	TRBJ1-3	CASSLLIGGTGQNTIYF	TGTGCCAGCAGCTTGTTGATCGGCGGCACAGGACAAAACACCATATATTTT
TRBV9	.	once	TRBJ2-5	CASSALGSKETQYF	TGTGCCAGCAGCGCCCTCGGGTCGAAAGAGACCCAGTACTTC
TRBV7-8	TRBD2	.	TRBJ2-2	CASSLARTSGRIGELFF	TGTGCCAGCAGCTTAGCCCGGACTAGCGGGAGAATCGGGGAGCTGTTTTTT
TRBV6-5	.	.	TRBJ1-1	CASSYKNRVTEAFF	TGTGCCAGCAGTTACAAGAACCGGGTGACTGAAGCTTTCTTT
TRBV6-5	TRBD1	.	TRBJ1-2	CASGQGHGYTF	TGTGCCAGTGGACAGGGGCATGGCTACACCTTC
TRBV7-2	TRBD1	.	TRBJ2-2	CASSLRTGANTGELFF	TGTGCCAGCAGCTTAAGGACAGGGGCGAACACCGGGGAGCTGTTTTTT
TRBV9	TRBD2	.	TRBJ2-1	CASSGGRGIYNEQFF	TGTGCCAGCAGCGGTGGGAGGGGTATTTACAATGAGCAGTTCTTC
TRBV6-1	.	.	TRBJ1-2	CASSEAVPGLNYGYTF	TGTGCCAGCAGTGAAGCGGTTCCGGGACTGAACTATGGCTACACCTTC
TRBV28	TRBD1	.	TRBJ2-7	CASSTGTGWTYEQYF	TGTGCCAGCAGTACCGGGACAGGATGGACCTACGAGCAGTACTTC
TRBV3-1/TRBV3-2	.	.	TRBJ2-1	CASSQENRANEQFF	TGTGCCAGCAGCCAAGAAAACAGGGCAAATGAGCAGTTCTTC
TRBV23-1	.	.	TRBJ2-1	CASNRKGRTYNEQFF	TGCGCCAGCAACCGGAAGGGGAGGACCTACAATGAGCAGTTCTTC
TRBV3-1/TRBV3-2	.	.	TRBJ1-5	CASSQAREPQHF	TGTGCCAGCAGCCAAGCCCGCGAGCCCCAGCATTTT
TRBV19	TRBD1	.	TRBJ2-1	CASSIGGQVYNEQFF	TGTGCCAGTAGTATTGGAGGACAGGTCTACAATGAGCAGTTCTTC
TRBV3-1/TRBV3-2	TRBD1	.	TRBJ2-5	CASRPTGDETQYF	TGTGCCAGCAGACCCACAGGGGATGAGACCCAGTACTTC
TRBV29-1	TRBD1	.	TRBJ1-1	CSVEDPGTGGLNTEAFF	TGCAGCGTTGAAGACCCCGGGACAGGAGGATTGAACACTGAAGCTTTCTTT
TRBV20-1	TRBD2	.	TRBJ2-7	CSATDGGSLIYEQYF	TGCAGTGCTACTGACGGGGGGTCCCTTATTTACGAGCAGTACTTC
TRBV4-3	TRBD2	.	TRBJ2-7	CASSQDRGAYEQYF	TGCGCCAGCAGCCAAGATCGGGGGGCCTACGAGCAGTACTTC
TRBV9	.	.	TRBJ2-1	CASSGNSGFYNEQFF	TGTGCCAGCAGCGGGAATAGCGGATTCTACAATGAGCAGTTCTTC
TRBV28	TRBD1	.	TRBJ1-5	CASSTQGAGQPQHF	TGTGCCAGCAGTACCCAGGGGGCGGGACAGCCCCAGCATTTT
TRBV5-4	TRBD1	.	TRBJ2-1	CASSLGQGAYNEQFF	TGTGCCAGCAGCTTGGGGCAGGGGGCCTACAATGAGCAGTTCTTC
TRBV19	TRBD2	.	TRBJ2-1	CASSILAGPGTSGRYNEQFF	TGTGCCAGTAGTATTTTGGCGGGGCCCGGGACTAGCGGGAGGTACAATGAGCAGTTCTTC
TRBV6-5	TRBD1	.	TRBJ2-7	CASADRVRLYEQYF	TGTGCCAGCGCCGACAGGGTTAGATTGTACGAGCAGTACTTC
TRBV7-2	.	.	TRBJ1-3	CASSWTDSGNTIYF	TGTGCCAGCAGCTGGACAGACTCTGGAAACACCATATATTTT
TRBV25-1	.	.	TRBJ1-1	CASSTRTDLNTEAFF	TGTGCCAGCAGTACCCGGACAGACCTGAACACTGAAGCTTTCTTT
TRBV19	TRBD1	.	TRBJ2-1	CASSVQGQGSYNEQFF	TGTGCCAGTAGTGTTCAGGGACAGGGCTCCTACAATGAGCAGTTCTTC